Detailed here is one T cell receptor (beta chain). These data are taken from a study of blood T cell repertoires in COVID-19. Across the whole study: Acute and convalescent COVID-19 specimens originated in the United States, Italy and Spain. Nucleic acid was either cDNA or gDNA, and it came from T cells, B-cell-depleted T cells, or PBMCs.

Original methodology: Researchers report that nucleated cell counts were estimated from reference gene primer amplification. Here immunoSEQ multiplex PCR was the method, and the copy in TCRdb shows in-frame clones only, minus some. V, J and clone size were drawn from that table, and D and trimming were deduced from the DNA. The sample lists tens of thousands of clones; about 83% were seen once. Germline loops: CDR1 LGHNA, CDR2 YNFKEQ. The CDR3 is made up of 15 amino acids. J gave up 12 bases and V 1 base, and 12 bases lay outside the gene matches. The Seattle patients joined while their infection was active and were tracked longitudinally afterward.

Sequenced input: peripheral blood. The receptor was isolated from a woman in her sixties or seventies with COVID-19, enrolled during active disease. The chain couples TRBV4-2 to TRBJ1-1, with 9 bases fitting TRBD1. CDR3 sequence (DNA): TGTGCCAGCAGCCAAGTGGGACAGGGTCTTGTTCGAACTTTCTTT. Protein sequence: CASSQVGQGLVRTFF.